This TCR beta chain was identified during a study of T-cell reconstitution after alpha-beta-depleted transplantation in children. This CDR3 comprises 14 residues. Per the germline V gene, CDR1 is SEHNR and CDR2 is FQNEAQ (reference sequence). V lost 4 bases to trimming and J lost 0 bases, with 10 bases between them. Study outcomes and limitations: Newly generated T cells supplied most T-cell counts and diversity one year post-transplant. After transplant, high TCRbeta diversity at day 60 in some patients arose from surviving recipient T cells and thymic progenitors. Alpha-beta T cells about two months after transplant reportedly derived from several hundred expanded graft clones.

Comment on this clonotype: Its target is unknown.

This sample's TCRbeta library carried unique molecular identifier barcodes. TCRdb passed the PCR reads through MiXCR, listing each CDR3 protein once. The sample includes some 350,000 distinct CDR3 sequences, 15% to 20% seen only once; the top ten take roughly 40%. The sequencing used PBMCs, mostly from graft donor cells, collected 360 days after TCRalphabeta/CD19-depleted stem cell transplant. The receptor was derived from a male patient aged 2 to 10 who had a stem cell transplant for acute lymphoblastic leukemia, so the T cells may come from the graft donor. The V call is TRBV7-9, the J call TRBJ2-7; no clear D. CDR3 DNA sequence: TGTGCCAGCAGCTCCCAACAGAGCTCCTACGAGCAGTACTTC. It yields the protein CASSSQQSSYEQYF.